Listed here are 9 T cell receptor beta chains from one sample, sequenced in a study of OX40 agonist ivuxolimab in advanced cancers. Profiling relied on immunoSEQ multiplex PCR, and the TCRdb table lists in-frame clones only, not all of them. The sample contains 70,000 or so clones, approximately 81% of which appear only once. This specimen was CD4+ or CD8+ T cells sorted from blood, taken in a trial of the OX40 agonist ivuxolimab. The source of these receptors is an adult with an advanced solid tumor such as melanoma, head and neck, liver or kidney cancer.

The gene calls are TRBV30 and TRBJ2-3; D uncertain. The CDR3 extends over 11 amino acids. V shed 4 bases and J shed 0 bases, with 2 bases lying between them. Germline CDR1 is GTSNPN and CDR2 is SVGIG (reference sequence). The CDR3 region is CAWTSTDTQYF. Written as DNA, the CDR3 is TGTGCCTGGACTAGCACAGATACGCAGTATTTT.

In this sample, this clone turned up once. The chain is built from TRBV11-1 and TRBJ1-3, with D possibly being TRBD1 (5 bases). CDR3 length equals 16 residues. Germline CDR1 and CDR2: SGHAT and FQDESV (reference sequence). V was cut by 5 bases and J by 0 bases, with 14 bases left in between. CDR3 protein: CASSLYRQTSGNTIYF. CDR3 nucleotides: TGTGCCAGCAGCCTCTATCGACAGACCTCTGGAAACACCATATATTTT.

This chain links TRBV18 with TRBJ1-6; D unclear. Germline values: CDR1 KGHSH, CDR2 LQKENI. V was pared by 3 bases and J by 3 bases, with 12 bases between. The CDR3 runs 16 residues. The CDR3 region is CASSPIVTDYNSPLHF. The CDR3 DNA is TGTGCCAGCTCACCGATTGTAACGGACTATAATTCACCCCTCCACTTT.

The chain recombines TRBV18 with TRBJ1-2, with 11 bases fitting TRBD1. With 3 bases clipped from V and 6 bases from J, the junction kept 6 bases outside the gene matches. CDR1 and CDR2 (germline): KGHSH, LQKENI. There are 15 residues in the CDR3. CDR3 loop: CASSPYGGQGDGYTF. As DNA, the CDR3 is TGTGCCAGCTCACCTTATGGGGGACAGGGGGATGGCTACACCTTC.

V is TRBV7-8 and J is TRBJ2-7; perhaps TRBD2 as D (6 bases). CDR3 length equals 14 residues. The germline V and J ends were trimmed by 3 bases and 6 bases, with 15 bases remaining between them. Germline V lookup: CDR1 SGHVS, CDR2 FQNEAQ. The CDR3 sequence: CASSFARTNAEQYF. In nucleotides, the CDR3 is TGTGCCAGCAGCTTTGCACGGACTAATGCCGAGCAGTACTTC.

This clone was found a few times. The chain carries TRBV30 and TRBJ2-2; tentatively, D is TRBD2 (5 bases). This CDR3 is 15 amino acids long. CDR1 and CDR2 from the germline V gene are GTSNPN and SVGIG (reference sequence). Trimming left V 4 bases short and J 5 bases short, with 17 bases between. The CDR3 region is CAWNPPGLLTGELFF. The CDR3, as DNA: TGTGCCTGGAACCCCCCTGGACTCCTGACCGGGGAGCTGTTTTTT. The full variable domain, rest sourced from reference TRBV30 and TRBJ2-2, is SQTIHQWPATLVQPVGSPLSLECTVEGTSNPNLYWYRQAAGRGLQLLFYSVGIGQISSEVPQNLSASRPQDRQFILSSKKLLLSDSGFYLCAWNPPGLLTGELFFGEGSRLTVL.

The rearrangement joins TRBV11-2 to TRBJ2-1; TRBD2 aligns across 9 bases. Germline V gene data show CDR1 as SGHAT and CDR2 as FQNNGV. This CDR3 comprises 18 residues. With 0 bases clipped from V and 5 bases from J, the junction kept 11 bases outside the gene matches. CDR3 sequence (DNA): TGTGCCAGCAGCTTAGAAAGTCTGGTGCTAGCGGGGAACAATGAGCAGTTCTTC. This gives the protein CASSLESLVLAGNNEQFF.

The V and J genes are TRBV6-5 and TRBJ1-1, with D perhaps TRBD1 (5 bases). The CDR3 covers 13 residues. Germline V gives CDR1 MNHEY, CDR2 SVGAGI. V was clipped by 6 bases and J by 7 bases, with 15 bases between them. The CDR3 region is CASRVKGFGEAFF. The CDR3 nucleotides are TGTGCCAGCAGAGTAAAGGGGTTTGGTGAAGCTTTCTTT.

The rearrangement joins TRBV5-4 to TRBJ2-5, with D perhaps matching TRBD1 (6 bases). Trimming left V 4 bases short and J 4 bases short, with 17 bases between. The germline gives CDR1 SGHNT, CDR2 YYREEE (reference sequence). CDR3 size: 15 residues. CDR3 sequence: CASSPTGSPGETQYF. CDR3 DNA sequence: TGTGCCAGCAGCCCAACAGGGTCCCCCGGAGAGACCCAGTACTTC.